The 5 T cell receptor beta chains below all came from one sample that was sequenced in a study of cytomegalovirus exposure and HLA in healthy donors. It was with 60 Vbeta and 13 Jbeta primers that the PCR ran. The table came from immunoSEQ multiplex PCR; TCRdb's copy has only in-frame clones and leaves some out. The sample includes 95,000 to 150,000 clones, around 70% of them seen just once. The sample consisted of PBMCs. Receptor source: a middle-aged woman in good health and CMV-seropositive.

J is TRBJ1-1 and V is TRBV7-6, with D possibly TRBD1 on 6 matching bases. V lost 5 bases, J lost 8 bases, and 15 bases lay in between. Looked up from germline, CDR1 is SGHVS and CDR2 is FNYEAQ. CDR3 length equals 13 residues. CDR3 sequence: CASSRGQTMEAFF. As DNA, the CDR3 is TGTGCCAGCAGCCGCGGACAGACTATGGAAGCTTTCTTT.

The CDR3 reads CASSPYGVNYGYTF. The CDR3 DNA is TGTGCCAGCAGCCCGTACGGGGTAAACTATGGCTACACCTTC. The J gene is TRBJ1-2, the V gene TRBV16, with D unclear. V lost 4 bases and J lost 2, with 11 bases in between. This CDR3 is built from 14 residues. CDR1 is KGHSY, CDR2 FQNENV, per germline.

V is TRBV18 and J is TRBJ2-1; a weak D match, TRBD2 (6 bases). Trimming shortened V by 2 bases and J by 7 bases, and 15 bases separated the two germline ends. The CDR3 spans 15 residues. Looked up from germline, CDR1 is KGHSH and CDR2 is LQKENI. The CDR3 region has the DNA TGTGCCAGCTCACCAAGGAGGGGCTCGGTGAATGAGCAGTTCTTC. Amino acid sequence: CASSPRRGSVNEQFF.

The CDR3 DNA sequence: TGCAGCGTTGACCCAGCGGGCTATGGCTACACCTTC. Its protein is CSVDPAGYGYTF. The V call is TRBV29-1, the J call TRBJ1-2; D call uncertain. The CDR3 length is 12 residues. With 3 bases removed from V and 4 bases from J, the gap between germline ends came to 9 bases. CDR1 is SQVTM and CDR2 is ANQGSEA in the germline V gene.

The chain uses TRBV7-9 and TRBJ1-4; 8 bases align to TRBD1. Germline lookup yields CDR1 SEHNR and CDR2 FQNEAQ (reference sequence). The CDR3 is made up of 14 amino acids. V trimming: 3 bases; J trimming: 8 bases; junction bases outside the gene matches: 5. Here the CDR3 DNA reads TGTGCCAGCAGCTTGACAGGGGCAGAGGAAAAACTGTTTTTT. Residues: CASSLTGAEEKLFF.